The sequence of this T cell receptor (beta chain) was determined in a study of cytomegalovirus exposure and HLA in healthy donors. V shed 3 bases and J 7 bases; nucleotides not matched to a gene: 6. Per germline, CDR1 SEHNR and CDR2 FQNEAQ (reference sequence). This CDR3 region has 14 residues. Study outcomes and limitations: The authors enumerated over 150 TCR beta chains as linked to cytomegalovirus.

TCRdb's copy holds only in-frame clones and misses some; the assay was immunoSEQ multiplex PCR. This sample has 140,000 to 150,000 clones, with about 94% found just once. In regard to this clone: What it binds is unknown.

This chain connects TRBV7-9 to TRBJ1-2, with 9 positions matching TRBD1. This TCR came from a man aged 18 to 29 in good health and CMV-seropositive. Sequencing used PBMCs. CDR3 DNA: TGTGCCAGCAGCTTTGAAATGACAGGGGGTGGCTACACCTTC. Its protein product is CASSFEMTGGGYTF.